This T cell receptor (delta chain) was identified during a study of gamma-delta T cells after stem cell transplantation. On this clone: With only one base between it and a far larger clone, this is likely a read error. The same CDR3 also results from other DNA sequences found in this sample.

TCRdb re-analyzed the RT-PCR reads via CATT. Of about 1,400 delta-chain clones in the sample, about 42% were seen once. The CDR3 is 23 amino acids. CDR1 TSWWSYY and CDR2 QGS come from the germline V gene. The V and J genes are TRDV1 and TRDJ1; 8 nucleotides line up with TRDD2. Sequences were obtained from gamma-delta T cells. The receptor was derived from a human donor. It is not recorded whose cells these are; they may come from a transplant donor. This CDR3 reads CALGDTPRTSYKYWVKFADKLIF. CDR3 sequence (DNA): TGTGCTCTTGGGGACACCCCGAGGACTTCCTACAAGTACTGGGTAAAGTTCGCCGATAAGCTCATCTTT.